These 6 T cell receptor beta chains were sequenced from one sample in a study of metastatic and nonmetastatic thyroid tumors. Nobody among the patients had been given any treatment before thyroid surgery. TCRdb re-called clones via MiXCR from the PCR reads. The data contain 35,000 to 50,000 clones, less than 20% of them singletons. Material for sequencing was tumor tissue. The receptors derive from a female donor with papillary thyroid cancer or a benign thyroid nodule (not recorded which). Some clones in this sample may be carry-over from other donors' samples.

CDR3 region: CASSYLGQWPFFFDSPLHF. The CDR3 DNA reads as TGTGCCAGCAGTTACTTAGGACAGTGGCCTTTTTTTTTTGATTCACCCCTCCACTTT. J is TRBJ1-6 and V is TRBV6-2 or TRBV6-3; weak D call: TRBD1 (6 bases). The CDR3 runs to 19 residues. Germline lookup yields CDR1 MNHEY and CDR2 SVGEGT. Trimming stripped 1 base from V and 8 bases from J, with 24 bases between.

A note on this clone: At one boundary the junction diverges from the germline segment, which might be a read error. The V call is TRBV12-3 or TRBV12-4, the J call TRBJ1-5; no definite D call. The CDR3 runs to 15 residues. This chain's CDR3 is CASSPHVGGNQPQHF. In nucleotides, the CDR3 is TGTGCCAGCAGCCCACACGTGGGAGGCAATCAGCCCCAACATTTT.

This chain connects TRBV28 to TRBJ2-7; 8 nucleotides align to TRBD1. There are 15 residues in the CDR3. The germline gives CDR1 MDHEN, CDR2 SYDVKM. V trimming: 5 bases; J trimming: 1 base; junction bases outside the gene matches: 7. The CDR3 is CASSKLQGGSYEQYF. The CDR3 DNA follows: TGTGCCAGCAGTAAGCTACAGGGGGGATCCTACGAGCAGTACTTC.

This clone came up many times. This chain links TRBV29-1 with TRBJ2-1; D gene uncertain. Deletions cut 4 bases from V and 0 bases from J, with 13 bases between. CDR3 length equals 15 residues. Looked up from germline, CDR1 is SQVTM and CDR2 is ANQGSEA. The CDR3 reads CSVGNPRSSYNEQFF. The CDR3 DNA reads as TGCAGCGTTGGGAACCCTAGGAGCTCCTACAATGAGCAGTTCTTC.

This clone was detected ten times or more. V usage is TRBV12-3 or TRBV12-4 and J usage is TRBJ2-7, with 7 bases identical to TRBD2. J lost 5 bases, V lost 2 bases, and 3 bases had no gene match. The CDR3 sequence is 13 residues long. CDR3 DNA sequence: TGTGCCAGCAGTTTACGCGGGAGCGACGAGCAGTACTTC. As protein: CASSLRGSDEQYF.

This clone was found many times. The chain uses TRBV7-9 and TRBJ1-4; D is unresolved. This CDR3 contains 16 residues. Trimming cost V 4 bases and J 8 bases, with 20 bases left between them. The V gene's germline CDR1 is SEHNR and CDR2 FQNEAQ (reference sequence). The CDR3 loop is CASSYSRVSNIEKLFF. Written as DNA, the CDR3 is TGTGCCAGCAGCTATTCTCGGGTCTCTAATATCGAAAAACTGTTTTTT.